These 8 T cell receptor beta chains were all obtained from the same sample, sequenced in a study of cytomegalovirus exposure and HLA in healthy donors. The PCR was carried out with 60 Vbeta primers and 13 Jbeta primers. The protocol was immunoSEQ multiplex PCR, while the TCRdb copy is restricted to in-frame clones and leaves out a portion. Of about 140,000 clones listed, 60% to 80% are singletons. The source material was PBMCs. Receptors originate from a man between 40 and 49 years old in good health and CMV-seronegative.

V usage is TRBV7-3 and J usage is TRBJ1-2, with TRBD1 matching over 10 bases. The CDR3 consists of 14 residues. V dropped 5 bases and J dropped 5; count of bases not matched to a gene: 5. CDR1 and CDR2 (germline): SGHTA, FQGTGA. The CDR3, as DNA: TGTGCCAGCAGCGCCGGGACAGGGGATTATGGCTACACCTTC. Translated, it gives CASSAGTGDYGYTF.

The genes are TRBV6-5 and TRBJ2-2; TRBD2 aligns across 12 bases. The junction had 6 bases not matched to a gene; V was cut back by 6 bases and J by 4 bases. The germline CDR1 and CDR2 sequences are MNHEY and SVGAGI. CDR3 length: 16 residues. The CDR3 region has the DNA TGTGCCAGCAGCTACACTAGCGGGGGGCTCACCGGGGAGCTGTTTTTT. It translates to CASSYTSGGLTGELFF.

V usage is TRBV4-2 and J usage is TRBJ2-7; 10 nucleotides agree with TRBD2. The CDR3 spans 13 residues. CDR1 is LGHNA and CDR2 is YNFKEQ in the germline V gene. V trimming: 1 base; J trimming: 10 bases; junction bases outside the gene matches: 4. CDR3 loop: CASSQGLAGAQYF. CDR3 sequence (DNA): TGTGCCAGCAGCCAAGGCCTAGCGGGGGCCCAGTACTTC.

The rearrangement uses TRBV28 and TRBJ1-6; 9 bases line up with TRBD1. Losses at the gene ends were 4 bases for V and 9 bases for J; bases not matched to a gene: 1. Germline V lookup: CDR1 MDHEN, CDR2 SYDVKM. The CDR3 totals 13 residues. The CDR3 here is CASSWDRVSPLHF. DNA for the CDR3: TGTGCCAGCAGTTGGGACAGGGTTTCACCCCTCCACTTT. Together with reference TRBV28 and TRBJ1-6, the CDR3 gives the full variable domain: DVKVTQSSRYLVKRTGEKVFLECVQDMDHENMFWYRQDPGLGLRLIYFSYDVKMKEKGDIPEGYSVSREKKERFSLILESASTNQTSMYLCASSWDRVSPLHFGNGTRLTVT.

The gene calls are TRBV5-6 and TRBJ2-5; no clear D gene. CDR3 length: 15 amino acids. V lost 4 bases, J lost 0 bases, and 13 bases lay in between. From germline, CDR1 is SGHDT and CDR2 YYEEEE. The CDR3 nucleotides are TGTGCCAGCAGCATTGAGATACGTCACCAAGAGACCCAGTACTTC. Translated, it gives CASSIEIRHQETQYF.

As concerns this clone: Other DNA sequences in this specimen translate into the identical CDR3. V usage is TRBV19 and J usage is TRBJ1-2, with D maybe TRBD1 (5 bases). The germline CDR1 and CDR2 sequences are LNHDA and SQIVND (reference sequence). This CDR3 has 15 residues. The V end was cut by 5 bases, the J end by 3 bases, with 16 bases between. Here the CDR3 DNA reads TGTGCCAGTAGTTCTTCCCGAAGGGGTGACTATGGCTACACCTTC. It codes for CASSSSRRGDYGYTF.

The chain couples TRBV5-1 to TRBJ2-3, with TRBD2 matching over 9 bases. V was pared by 4 bases and J by 12 bases, with 15 bases of the junction left unmatched. Germline lookup yields CDR1 SGHRS and CDR2 YFSETQ. This CDR3 contains 15 residues. The DNA for the CDR3 is TGCGCCAGCAGCAGTGGAGGGCTAGCGGGGCTACGACAGTATTTT. It translates to CASSSGGLAGLRQYF.

The CDR3 DNA is TGTGCCACCAGCAGCCAACAGGGGCGGAAGAACACTGAAGCTTTCTTT. Protein: CATSSQQGRKNTEAFF. The chain links TRBV15 to TRBJ1-1, with TRBD1 matching 7 bases. The V and J ends lost 3 bases and 1 base, in that order; junction bases with no gene match: 8. This CDR3 has 16 residues. The germline CDR1 and CDR2 sequences are LNHNV and YYDKDF (reference sequence).